This T cell receptor (beta chain) originates from a study of CD8+ T cells in alopecia areata. Overall study context: The drug, tofacitinib, lasted 6 to 18 months, followed by 6 months off drug.

Extracted RNA was reverse transcribed, and the resulting cDNA served as sequencing template. TCRdb's table, derived via immunoSEQ multiplex PCR, lists solely in-frame clones and lacks some. The sample consists of 10,000 to 15,000 clones, 68% of them appearing once. Described treatment: oral pan-JAK inhibitor, 5-10 mg twice daily. From alopecia areata patients, lesional scalp punch biopsies and peripheral blood were collected. V trimming: 0 bases; J trimming: 0 bases; junction bases outside the gene matches: 3. This CDR3 region has 15 residues. The germline gives CDR1 SGDLS, CDR2 YYNGEE. The sequence was obtained from a human donor with alopecia areata. The source material was skin, sampled at week 4, from a patient treated with tofacitinib. The V and J genes are TRBV9 and TRBJ2-7, with 7 bases aligning to TRBD1. CDR3 sequence: CASSVAGQPSYEQYF. In DNA, the CDR3 is TGTGCCAGCAGCGTAGCGGGACAGCCCTCCTACGAGCAGTACTTC.